The rows below give T cell receptor beta chains drawn from one sample of a study of cytomegalovirus exposure and HLA in healthy donors. TCRdb's copy holds only in-frame clones and misses some; the assay was immunoSEQ multiplex PCR. The sample yields around 160,000 clones, 77% seen once. Specimen: PBMCs. These receptors came from a male donor in good health and CMV-seropositive. The conserved cysteine and the conserved F or W are not part of the CDR3 here. The order of the fields is V gene, CDR3 protein.

>TRBV9
ASRGLNNSPLH
>TRBV7-9
ASSPRQGLEY
>TRBV2
ASSAAVPYEQY
>TRBV15
ATRRGQGSTDTQY
>TRBV5-1
ASSLGQGTGELF
>TRBV7-8
ASSNDRVNQPQH
>TRBV9
ASSVDTGETGELF
>TRBV27
ASSLSPGMNTEAF
>TRBV27
ASSSPLRQMNSPLH
>TRBV9
ASSGTGANSPLH
>TRBV5-1
ASSLGLVTDTQY
>TRBV4-3
ASSPGTHYTTDTQY
>TRBV19
ASSPRQGYGYT
>TRBV18
ASSPTGGTNTEAF
>TRBV5-6
ASSRGGGAETQY
>TRBV5-4
ASSRNRDRAKGTEAF
>TRBV19
ASSGMGKGNTIY
>TRBV2
ASRTGTATSNQPQH
>TRBV11-2
ASSSWTGGSGNTIY
>TRBV5-4
ASSPDRALYNEQF
>TRBV4-1
ASSLGQNQPQH
>TRBV7-2
ASSLGRGNEQY